The source of this T cell receptor (beta chain) is a study of blood T cell repertoires in COVID-19 (dated by TCRdb to the early 2020s). With respect to the entire study: The collaborator samples originated in the United States, Italy and Spain and spanned the acute and convalescent phases of COVID-19. The material from the prospective study consisted of cDNA or gDNA derived from T cells, B-cell-depleted T cells, or PBMCs. The dataset comprised deeply sampled blood TCRbeta repertoires from subjects exposed to, actively infected with, or recovered from COVID-19. The repertoires were made available in a free public database intended to serve as a resource for research on the immune response to SARS-CoV-2. Samples came from the ongoing ImmuneRACE study (first 160 participants) plus 1,254 subjects from 6 global collaborators. A de-identified subject ID, COVID-19 status, age in years and sex were almost always included in the sample metadata. Where available, HLA class I and class II types were obtained from metadata supplied by the sample provider rather than from assay-based typing. The study at large found these results: How much clinical and demographic metadata was included differed by source and by participant, and the metadata was provided uncurated.

Details on this clone: Its antigen remains undetermined. No much larger clone is present one base from it, and per-base qualities are unavailable.

Each collaborating institution followed its own protocols to collect whole blood in K2EDTA tubes. For TCRbeta analysis, collaborators shipped samples as frozen whole blood, isolated PBMCs, or DNA extracted from either of those sample types. TCRbeta CDR3 regions were amplified from genomic DNA by means of the immunoSEQ Assay, a bias-controlled multiplex PCR. The paper's processing steps were these. The number of nucleated cells in each sample was estimated by amplification of reference gene primers within the assay. Sequence reads were collapsed and filtered to measure the absolute abundance of every unique TCRbeta CDR3 rearrangement. For each sample, productive Simpson clonality was calculated by taking the square root of Simpson's diversity index across productive rearrangements. The clones in this table, taken by TCRdb from immuneACCESS, are in-frame only. Not every clone is retained; where verified, under half of the shortfall comes from an unresolved V gene, and the cause of the rest is unknown. D and trimming were read from the DNA, whereas the V and J calls and clone size are those reported in that table. The sample records over 65,000 clones, around four fifths of which are singletons. The ten largest clones take up 15% to 20% of the sample.

Trimming at the junction amounts to 0 bases on V and 5 bases on J, and the germline ends lie 13 bases apart. CDR1 and CDR2, looked up from the germline V gene, are MNHNS and SASEGT. The CDR3 contains 15 residues, cysteine and phenylalanine counted. Only the CDR3 DNA is retained, 45 bases long and in frame from the first base. This sequence originates from an elderly man with active or convalescent COVID-19. The material sequenced was peripheral blood. The rearrangement joined TRBV6-1 to TRBJ2-5, and TRBD2 may be the D gene, going by 5 matching bases. CDR3 sequence: CASSEALRAWETQYF. The DNA reads TGTGCCAGCAGTGAAGCGCTGAGGGCCTGGGAGACCCAGTACTTC.